This T cell receptor (beta chain) derives from a study of immune heterogeneity within non-small cell lung tumors. Study-level points and caveats: Identical dominant CDR3 beta clonotypes recurred across a patient's tumor sites, together with site-unique high-frequency clones. Local tumor mutational burden showed a correlation with local T-cell clonality that was moderate but significant (R about 0.35).

For this clonotype: Its antigen is currently unknown.

Template came from bulk tumor genomic DNA, at approximately 620 ng per sample. The authors collected several far-apart biopsies from each primary tumor during surgery. Newly diagnosed with untreated non-small cell lung cancer, the patients underwent curative surgery. The donors were patients with newly diagnosed non-small cell lung cancer undergoing curative-intent surgery. Multiplex PCR was performed with 32 V and 13 J primers, and it amplified TCR beta CDR3. TCRdb independently ran MiXCR on the multiplex PCR reads; one entry per CDR3 protein. This table has over 9,500 distinct CDR3 sequences, roughly 22% appearing once. Sequenced material: lung tumor tissue. This TCR was sampled from a man in his 60s with non-small cell lung cancer.

The CDR3 DNA reads as TGTGCCAGCAGCTTAGGAGGAGTGGAGACCCAGTACTTC. This codes for CASSLGGVETQYF. V gene TRBV7-3 combines with J gene TRBJ2-5, with D maybe TRBD2 (5 bases). The CDR3 covers 13 residues. V was shortened by 2 bases and J by 5 bases, with 9 bases between the two germline ends. Germline loops: CDR1 SGHTA, CDR2 FQGTGA.